This T cell receptor beta chain was identified in a study of blood T cell repertoires in COVID-19. Study summary: The United States, Italy and Spain provided the acute and convalescent COVID-19 samples. PBMCs, B-cell-depleted T cells, or T cells provided the cDNA or gDNA that made up the material.

This clone occurred once. This CDR3 region has 15 residues. V lost 5 bases, J lost 4 bases, and 17 bases lay in between. Germline V gives CDR1 MNHEY, CDR2 SVGAGI. Authors' methods: Amplifying reference gene primers gave estimates of nucleated cell counts. Sequenced by immunoSEQ multiplex PCR; TCRdb stores in-frame clones only, minus some. The D gene and trimming were derived from the DNA, and the V and J assignments and clone size from that table. The profile shows tens of thousands of clones, 82% of them singletons. Material for sequencing was peripheral blood. The chain employs TRBV6-5 and TRBJ1-2; D remains unclear. This sequence originates from a woman over 75 with acute or convalescent COVID-19. The CDR3 sequence: CASSRGSGSGYGYTF. As DNA, the CDR3 is TGTGCCAGCAGTAGAGGGTCGGGAAGTGGCTATGGCTACACCTTC.